One sample yielded the 21 T cell receptor beta chains listed below, sequenced in a study of graft-versus-host responses after intestinal transplantation. Produced via immunoSEQ multiplex PCR; TCRdb's table is partial and in-frame only. The data hold roughly 99,000 clones, with approximately 86% observed a single time. These TCRs' antigens remain unknown. The sequencing here drew on unstimulated CD4+ T cells sorted from spleen or lymph node cells, taken before transplant. Every receptor here comes from a human donor who was the organ donor for an intestinal transplant.

The rearrangement uses TRBV30 and TRBJ2-2; D could derive from TRBD1 or TRBD2 (5 bases each). Trimming removed 2 bases from V and 6 bases from J, with 13 bases in between. CDR3 length equals 14 residues. Germline-derived CDR1 and CDR2 are GTSNPN and SVGIG (reference sequence). The CDR3, as DNA: TGTGCCTGGAGTACAGGCCTTAGCGCCGGGGAGCTGTTTTTT. Protein product: CAWSTGLSAGELFF.

V gene TRBV18 combines with J gene TRBJ2-3; 7 bases align to TRBD2. This CDR3 contains 17 residues. The V segment lost 2 bases and the J segment 3 bases; nucleotides outside the gene matches: 11. Germline V gene lookup returns CDR1 KGHSH and CDR2 LQKENI. The CDR3 sequence is CASSPAFRGSMTDTQYF. CDR3 sequence (DNA): TGTGCCAGCTCACCAGCCTTTCGCGGGAGTATGACAGATACGCAGTATTTT.

The chain employs TRBV18 and TRBJ1-4, with 7 bases lining up with TRBD1. The CDR3 has 15 residues. The V and J ends lost 1 base and 5 bases, in that order; junction bases with no gene match: 4. Germline V gives CDR1 KGHSH, CDR2 LQKENI. In DNA, the CDR3 is TGTGCCAGCTCACCACGGGACAGACTAAATGAAAAACTGTTTTTT. Translation: CASSPRDRLNEKLFF.

This CDR3 is CASSEAGHYGYTF. The CDR3 bases are TGCGCCAGCAGTGAGGCAGGGCACTATGGCTACACCTTC. This chain uses TRBV10-2 with TRBJ1-2; the D gene is possibly TRBD1 (5 bases). The CDR3 has 13 residues. The V and J ends lost 2 bases and 3 bases respectively, with 7 bases between them. The germline gives CDR1 WSHSY, CDR2 SAAADI.

The chain uses TRBV6-1 and TRBJ2-7; possibly TRBD2 for D (6 bases). Germline-derived CDR1 and CDR2 are MNHNS and SASEGT. Trimming left V 7 bases short and J 3 bases short, with 13 bases between. The CDR3 sequence is 13 residues long. The CDR3 here is CASMREWDYEQYF. The CDR3 coding sequence is TGTGCCAGCATGCGGGAATGGGACTACGAGCAGTACTTC.

This chain connects TRBV6-6 to TRBJ1-1; the D gene is possibly TRBD1 (5 bases). This CDR3 has 12 amino acids. Germline V CDR1 and CDR2: MNHNY, SVGAGI (reference sequence). Trimming took off 6 bases at V and 7 bases at J, with 12 bases between the two ends. The CDR3 bases are TGTGCCAGCAGCCAGGGACGGTATGAAGCTTTCTTT. This codes for CASSQGRYEAFF.

J is TRBJ2-1 and V is TRBV19; 8 nucleotides line up with TRBD2. Germline lookup yields CDR1 LNHDA and CDR2 SQIVND (reference sequence). Unmatched junction bases numbered 7, after V lost 3 bases and J lost 9 bases. The CDR3 totals 14 residues. The DNA for the CDR3 is TGTGCCAGTAGTATCCGCGGGGGGTTGGGTGAGCAGTTCTTC. This gives the protein CASSIRGGLGEQFF.

Concerning this clone: Other DNA sequences within the sample encode an identical CDR3. The chain employs TRBV5-1 and TRBJ2-1; D gene uncertain. With 4 bases removed from V and 3 bases from J, the gap between germline ends came to 5 bases. Germline CDR1 reads SGHRS; CDR2 reads YFSETQ. The CDR3 spans 12 residues. CDR3 DNA sequence: TGCGCCAGCAGCCCTGACTACAATGAGCAGTTCTTC. Amino acid sequence: CASSPDYNEQFF.

In this sample, this clone turned up a few times. The gene calls are TRBV5-3 and TRBJ2-5; 14 bases are a match to TRBD2. TRBV5-3 is classed as an ORF, of uncertain function. The V gene end was trimmed by 4 bases and the J gene end by 4 bases; junction bases not matched to a gene: 3. The CDR3 runs 15 residues. This CDR3 is CARSPGLAGVETQYF. In DNA form, the CDR3 reads TGTGCCAGAAGCCCGGGACTAGCGGGAGTAGAGACCCAGTACTTC.

This chain uses TRBV5-1 with TRBJ1-1; a possible D gene is TRBD1 (5 bases). Germline loops: CDR1 SGHRS, CDR2 YFSETQ. This CDR3 comprises 15 residues. The V gene lost 1 base and the J gene lost 1 base, with 11 bases spanning the gap. The CDR3 DNA follows: TGCGCCAGCAGCTTGATTCAAGGGGCGAACACTGAAGCTTTCTTT. This gives the protein CASSLIQGANTEAFF.

This chain connects TRBV6-1 to TRBJ1-5; TRBD1 aligns across 8 bases. The length of the CDR3 is 13 residues. The ends lost 8 bases at V and 5 bases at J; junction bases unmatched: 5. The germline V gene encodes CDR1 MNHNS and CDR2 SASEGT. The CDR3, as DNA: TGTGCCAGCGGCGGCAGGGGGCATCAGCCCCAGCATTTT. Protein product: CASGGRGHQPQHF.

The rearrangement links TRBV6-5 to TRBJ1-2, with D uncertain. V was trimmed by 5 bases and J by 3 bases, leaving 16 bases between them. CDR3 length equals 15 residues. CDR1 is MNHEY and CDR2 is SVGAGI in the germline V gene. The CDR3 sequence is CASSPQVEVYYGYTF. CDR3 sequence (DNA): TGTGCCAGCAGTCCCCAGGTGGAGGTATACTATGGCTACACCTTC.

This clone has just one count. The V call is TRBV7-2, the J call TRBJ2-3; 8 bases align to TRBD2. J lost 0 bases, V lost 3 bases, and 2 bases had no gene match. Germline assignment: CDR1 SGHTA and CDR2 FQGNSA. This CDR3 has 15 residues. The CDR3 DNA reads as TGTGCCAGCAGCTTTGGCGGGGGGAGCACAGATACGCAGTATTTT. It codes for CASSFGGGSTDTQYF.

The chain couples TRBV6-5 to TRBJ2-1; weak D call: TRBD1 (5 bases). The germline CDR1 and CDR2 sequences are MNHEY and SVGAGI. Deletions cut 2 bases from V and 2 bases from J, with 7 bases between. This CDR3 region has 14 residues. CDR3 in amino acids: CASSYRGTYNEQFF. DNA of the CDR3: TGTGCCAGCAGTTACAGGGGAACCTACAATGAGCAGTTCTTC.

The chain recombines TRBV19 with TRBJ2-5; 7 nucleotides match TRBD2. Germline V gene sequence: CDR1 LNHDA, CDR2 SQIVND (reference sequence). V lost 4 bases to trimming and J lost 3 bases; unmatched junction nucleotides: 5. The CDR3 has 14 residues. This CDR3 reads CASSTGLNKETQYF. As DNA, the CDR3 is TGTGCCAGTAGTACGGGACTAAATAAAGAGACCCAGTACTTC. Supplemented by reference TRBV19 and TRBJ2-5, the full variable domain reads DGGITQSPKYLFRKEGQNVTLSCEQNLNHDAMYWYRQDPGQGLRLIYYSQIVNDFQKGDIAEGYSVSREKKESFPLTVTSAQKNPTAFYLCASSTGLNKETQYFGPGTRLLVL.

This sequence joins TRBV5-1 and TRBJ2-7, with a possible D match to TRBD2 (6 bases). The germline V gene encodes CDR1 SGHRS and CDR2 YFSETQ. The V end lost 1 base, the J end lost 4 bases, and 12 bases lay between the germline ends. CDR3 length: 14 residues. The CDR3 protein is CASSLSWGRYEQYF. In DNA form, the CDR3 reads TGCGCCAGCAGCTTGAGCTGGGGGAGGTACGAGCAGTACTTC.

On this clone itself: This sample includes further DNA sequences coding for the same CDR3. The rearrangement links TRBV5-4 to TRBJ1-5; no clear D. This CDR3 comprises 13 residues. V lost 0 bases and J lost 3, with 4 bases in between. The germline V gene encodes CDR1 SGHNT and CDR2 YYREEE (reference sequence). CDR3 bases: TGTGCCAGCAGCTTGGGACCCAATCAGCCCCAGCATTTT. Amino acid sequence: CASSLGPNQPQHF.

The chain uses TRBV15 and TRBJ1-5; 7 bases map to TRBD1. This CDR3 contains 14 residues. With 3 bases clipped from V and 4 bases from J, the junction kept 3 bases outside the gene matches. Germline V lookup: CDR1 LNHNV, CDR2 YYDKDF (reference sequence). The CDR3 loop is CATSSQGGNQPQHF. For the CDR3, the DNA is TGTGCCACCAGCAGCCAGGGGGGAAATCAGCCCCAGCATTTT. Complete variable domain (other parts from reference TRBV15 and TRBJ1-5): DAMVIQNPRYQVTQFGKPVTLSCSQTLNHNVMYWYQQKSSQAPKLLFHYYDKDFNNEADTPDNFQSRRPNTSFCFLDIRSPGLGDTAMYLCATSSQGGNQPQHFGDGTRLSIL.

The chain is built from TRBV7-9 and TRBJ1-5; 8 bases align to TRBD1. The germline V gene has CDR1 SEHNR and CDR2 FQNEAQ (reference sequence). The V gene end was trimmed by 5 bases and the J gene end by 0 bases; junction bases not matched to a gene: 9. The CDR3 consists of 17 residues. In DNA form, the CDR3 reads TGTGCCAGCAGCCATGGACAGGGACTTTATAGCAATCAGCCCCAGCATTTT. Residues: CASSHGQGLYSNQPQHF.

This chain uses TRBV11-3 with TRBJ2-5; D is ambiguous. There are 18 residues in the CDR3. V lost 1 base, J lost 1 base, and 19 bases lay in between. Germline V lookup: CDR1 SGHNT, CDR2 YENEEA. The CDR3 spells CASSLVWSASEVQETQYF. DNA of the CDR3: TGTGCCAGCAGCTTAGTTTGGAGCGCCAGCGAGGTCCAAGAGACCCAGTACTTC.

V is TRBV30 and J is TRBJ2-1; TRBD2 matches 7 bases. Germline assignment: CDR1 GTSNPN and CDR2 SVGIG (reference sequence). After removal of 2 bases from V and 9 bases from J, the junction contained 7 bases not matched to a gene. This CDR3 is 13 amino acids long. The DNA of the CDR3 is TGTGCCTGGAGTCCACAGGCGGGAGTTGAGCAGTTCTTC. Translating gives CAWSPQAGVEQFF.